The entry that follows covers one T cell receptor beta chain sequence. Its antigen is undetermined. Isolated RNA was reverse transcribed in full, so expressed TCRB transcripts were sequenced. Profiling relied on immunoSEQ multiplex PCR, and the TCRdb table lists in-frame clones only, not all of them. There are under 850,000 clones in the sample; around an eighth occur only once, and 0.02% to 0.025% lies in the top ten. The data derive from a study of beta chain features in type 1 diabetes. Study-level findings and limits: Among patients with Type 1 diabetes, TCRB CDR3s were moderately but significantly shorter in every one of the four CD4+ subsets.

Germline lookup yields CDR1 MDHEN and CDR2 SYDVKM. V dropped 5 bases and J dropped 1 base, with 10 bases sitting between them. This CDR3 is built from 14 residues. The genes are TRBV28 and TRBJ2-3, with a possible D match to TRBD1 (5 bases). This TCR was sampled from a man aged 18-30 years with type 1 diabetes. Sequences were obtained from naive CD4+ T cells from blood. The chain's CDR3 is CASSPRGGTDTQYF. The CDR3 coding sequence is TGTGCCAGCAGTCCAAGGGGCGGCACAGATACGCAGTATTTT.